This T cell receptor beta chain was profiled in a study of blood T cells in healthy people across ages. Using a J-beta primer mix together with a sample-barcoded 5' primer, a second PCR was run for roughly 6 to 11 cycles. A single record per CDR3 protein comes from TCRdb applying MiXCR to the 5' RACE reads. The sample yields more than 800,000 distinct CDR3 sequences, about 30% seen once. Comments on this clonotype: Its antigen remains unknown.

Study conclusions and caveats: Age showed a roughly linear inverse relationship with TCR beta diversity per million T cells.

This TCR derives from a woman aged 80 or over in good health. Material for sequencing was blood.

The CDR3 is CASTFPSGVNTGELFF. The CDR3 DNA sequence: TGTGCCAGCACCTTCCCTAGCGGGGTTAACACCGGGGAGCTGTTTTTT. The rearrangement joins TRBV9 to TRBJ2-2; TRBD2 agrees at 9 bases. The germline gives CDR1 SGDLS, CDR2 YYNGEE. J lost 2 bases, V lost 6 bases, and 8 bases had no gene match. The CDR3 length is 16 residues.